This T cell receptor (beta chain) was identified during a study of shared clonotypes between healthy human individuals. In the naive CD8 group, cells lacked CD45RO and were positively selected for CCR7, so terminally differentiated effector memory CD45RA+ cells were left out. CDR1 is MNHEY, CDR2 SMNVEV, per germline (reference sequence). V lost 1 base to trimming and J lost 3 bases; unmatched junction nucleotides: 6. The CDR3 loop spans 15 amino acids. Produced via immunoSEQ multiplex PCR; TCRdb's table is partial and in-frame only. The sample lists 550,000 to 750,000 clones; roughly 95% were seen once.

The J gene is TRBJ2-7, the V gene TRBV27; TRBD1 matches 7 bases. Material: naive CD8+ T cells sorted from blood. This clonotype was sampled from a woman under 40 in good health. CDR3 nucleotide sequence: TGTGCCAGCAGTTTATGGGCACAGGGGATCTACGAGCAGTACTTC. Amino acid sequence: CASSLWAQGIYEQYF.